Listed below are T cell receptor beta chains from one sample, sequenced in a study of early T cells in non-severe SARS-CoV-2 infection. TCRdb redid the calling of the 5' RACE reads with MiXCR, one entry per CDR3 protein. Counted here are roughly 40,000 distinct CDR3 sequences, approximately 4% occurring once; the ten biggest clones make up approximately 3%. The sequenced sample was whole blood. These receptors were taken from an adult who was a healthcare worker with PCR-confirmed SARS-CoV-2 infection or an uninfected control (not recorded which). Both conserved end residues are part of each CDR3. Fields, in order: CDR3 DNA, CDR3 protein, clone size, D gene, V gene, J gene. D genes are given only for firm matches. Rows may omit the clone size; those that give it use once, few, many or a size class.

TGTGCCAGCAGCCCCGTGAGTTTTGGTGAAAAACTGTTTTTT	CASSPVSFGEKLFF	many	NA	TRBV5-4	TRBJ1-4
TGTGCCAGCAGCCCCGAGAGGAGCTCCTACAATGAGCAGTTCTTC	CASSPERSSYNEQFF	many	NA	TRBV7-9	TRBJ2-1
TGCAGTGCTAGAGATCCCCAGTCGAACACCGGGGAGCTGTTTTTT	CSARDPQSNTGELFF	few	NA	TRBV20-1	TRBJ2-2
TGTGCCAGCAGTATGGGACTAGCGGGAGAAAACATTCAGTACTTC	CASSMGLAGENIQYF	many	TRBD2	TRBV2	TRBJ2-4
TGTGCTAGTGTTGCCAGGAACACTGAAGCTTTCTTT	CASVARNTEAFF	many	NA	TRBV12-5	TRBJ1-1
TGTGCCAGCAGCCCGGACAGGGTTGGATCCGAGCAGTACTTC	CASSPDRVGSEQYF	many	TRBD1	TRBV7-9	TRBJ2-7
TGTGCCAGTAGATGGGGTGCGGGTAACACCGGGGAGCTGTTTTTT	CASRWGAGNTGELFF	many	NA	TRBV19	TRBJ2-2
TGTGCCAGCAGCAAGACCTACTTGAACACTGAAGCTTTCTTT	CASSKTYLNTEAFF	many	NA	TRBV7-8	TRBJ1-1
TGCAGTGCTAGAGATGTGACAGGGCAAGTAGGGACCGGGGAGCTGTTTTTT	CSARDVTGQVGTGELFF	NA	TRBD1	TRBV20-1	TRBJ2-2
TGTGCCTGGGTCGTCAGGCCGAACACCGGGGAGCTGTTTTTT	CAWVVRPNTGELFF	many	NA	TRBV30	TRBJ2-2
TGTGCCAGCAGTGGGACAACTGGAAACACCATATATTTT	CASSGTTGNTIYF	many	NA	TRBV27	TRBJ1-3
TGTGCCAGCAGCTTTTTCGGGGAGACCCAGTACTTC	CASSFFGETQYF	NA	NA	TRBV11-2	TRBJ2-5
TGTGCCAGCAGCTTAGGCGGGGTACCGGGATACTTC	CASSLGGVPGYF	many	NA	TRBV11-2	TRBJ2-5
TGTGCCAGCAGCTTTAGGACAGGGAGGGACACAGATACGCAGTATTTT	CASSFRTGRDTDTQYF	many	NA	TRBV7-9	TRBJ2-3
TGTGCCAGCTCGCAAAACCCGGGACAGGGGATGGAGAAGCAGTACTTC	CASSQNPGQGMEKQYF	many	TRBD1	TRBV18	TRBJ2-7
TGTGCCAGCAAAGGCAGGACCTACGAGCAGTACTTC	CASKGRTYEQYF	few	NA	TRBV2	TRBJ2-7
TGTGCCAGCTCACCGTCGGACAGGGCTACCGGTAACACCATATATTTT	CASSPSDRATGNTIYF	many	TRBD1	TRBV18	TRBJ1-3
TGTGCCAGCAGTTCCCTAGCGGGGGCCAACAATGAGCAGTTCTTC	CASSSLAGANNEQFF	many	TRBD2	TRBV12-3/TRBV12-4	TRBJ2-1
TGTGCCAGTAGTATCATAGCCGGGAGCGACGAGCAGTTCTTC	CASSIIAGSDEQFF	many	NA	TRBV19	TRBJ2-1
TGTGCCAGCACTAGCGGGAGGTTGAGAGGGGAAGAGACCCAGTACTTC	CASTSGRLRGEETQYF	many	TRBD2	TRBV7-6	TRBJ2-5
TGTGCCAGCAGCTTAGCTCCGGGACAGGGGTCGGAGACCCAGTACTTC	CASSLAPGQGSETQYF	few	TRBD1	TRBV11-1	TRBJ2-5
TGCGCCAGCAGCTTGGGGTCTAGCGCAAACCAAGAGACCCAGTACTTC	CASSLGSSANQETQYF	many	NA	TRBV5-1	TRBJ2-5
TGTGCCAGCAGCGTGGGGGACAGGGTTGAAGCTTTCTTT	CASSVGDRVEAFF	NA	TRBD1	TRBV9	TRBJ1-1
TGTGCCAGCAGTGAATCTAGCGGGGGGGCCACCCAGACCCAGTACTTC	CASSESSGGATQTQYF	many	TRBD2	TRBV6-2/TRBV6-3	TRBJ2-5
TGTGCCAGCAGTTACGTCCAGACCCAGAGGACCGGGGAGCTGTTTTTT	CASSYVQTQRTGELFF	NA	NA	TRBV6-6	TRBJ2-2
TGTGCCAGCAGCCCTGATTTCGGGACAGGGCGAGAAAAACTGTTTTTT	CASSPDFGTGREKLFF	few	TRBD1	TRBV11-1	TRBJ1-4
TGTGCCAGCAGCTTCGGGGATGAGCAGTTCTTC	CASSFGDEQFF	NA	NA	TRBV3-1	TRBJ2-1
TGTGCCAGCACCTCGGACAGCTTTCAAGAGACCCAGTACTTC	CASTSDSFQETQYF	many	NA	TRBV13	TRBJ2-5
TGTGCCAGCAGCGTGGGTATAAGACTAGCGGGAGGGGAGTTCACAGATACGCAGTATTTT	CASSVGIRLAGGEFTDTQYF	many	TRBD2	TRBV9	TRBJ2-3
TGCGCCAGCAGTGGAGGGGGGCTTAACACTGAAGCTTTCTTT	CASSGGGLNTEAFF	many	NA	TRBV10-1	TRBJ1-1
TGTGCCATCAGTGAGGGGGGGGCCTCCGAAGAGACCCAGTACTTC	CAISEGGASEETQYF	NA	NA	TRBV10-3	TRBJ2-5
TGTGCCAGCTCACGGTCAATCGATGAGCAGTTCTTC	CASSRSIDEQFF	NA	NA	TRBV18	TRBJ2-1
TGTGCCAGCAGCTCCTCACTAGCGGGAGTGGGTCGGAATGAGCAGTTCTTC	CASSSSLAGVGRNEQFF	many	TRBD2	TRBV7-6	TRBJ2-1
TGTGCCAGCAGCTTGGATCCCACCTACGAGCAGTACTTC	CASSLDPTYEQYF	many	NA	TRBV5-6	TRBJ2-7
TGTGCCACCAGTCCGGGACTAGTCCCAAACGAGCAGTACTTC	CATSPGLVPNEQYF	many	TRBD2	TRBV10-3	TRBJ2-7
TGTGCCAGCAGTTTTGGCGAGGGGACCCAGTACTTC	CASSFGEGTQYF	many	NA	TRBV6-6	TRBJ2-5
TGTGCCAGCAGTGAAGCTCAGGGAGGGAGCCAGCCCCAGCATTTT	CASSEAQGGSQPQHF	many	NA	TRBV2	TRBJ1-5
TGTGCCAGCAGTTACTTAACTAGCGCCGGGGAGCTGTTTTTT	CASSYLTSAGELFF	many	TRBD2	TRBV6-2/TRBV6-3	TRBJ2-2
TGCAGCGTTGGTCGAGCCCTTCGGGAGACCCAGTACTTC	CSVGRALRETQYF	many	NA	TRBV29-1	TRBJ2-5
TGCAGTGCTACCCGTGTCGGGGACAGGGTTGGCTACACCTTC	CSATRVGDRVGYTF	many	TRBD1	TRBV20-1	TRBJ1-2
TGTGCCTGTAGCGTCTACAATGAGCAGTTCTTC	CACSVYNEQFF	many	NA	TRBV30	TRBJ2-1
TGTGCCAGCAGAACCCCCGGGACAGAGAACTATGGCTACACCTTC	CASRTPGTENYGYTF	many	TRBD1	TRBV28	TRBJ1-2
TGTGCCAGCAGCTTACGCTGGGACAGCATCAATTACAATGAGCAGTTCTTC	CASSLRWDSINYNEQFF	many	TRBD1	TRBV7-8	TRBJ2-1
TGTGCCAGCAGCCCCGGGACAGGGCGGGACAATGAGCAGTTCTTC	CASSPGTGRDNEQFF	NA	TRBD1	TRBV7-3	TRBJ2-1
TGCAGCGTTGAAGGGGGGACTATTCTCCCCTACGAGCAGTACTTC	CSVEGGTILPYEQYF	many	TRBD2	TRBV29-1	TRBJ2-7
TGCGCCAGCAGCCAAGAACCTAGCGGGCCTAGCACAGATACGCAGTATTTT	CASSQEPSGPSTDTQYF	many	TRBD2	TRBV4-1	TRBJ2-3
TGTGCCAGCAGCCAAGTAAACAATGAGCAGTTCTTC	CASSQVNNEQFF	many	NA	TRBV3-1	TRBJ2-1
TGTGCCAGCAGCTTAGGAGGCTGGGCTAGCACAGATACGCAGTATTTT	CASSLGGWASTDTQYF	NA	NA	TRBV7-8	TRBJ2-3
TGTGCCAGCAGCCAAGATCATTATAGGGTGAACACTGAAGCTTTCTTT	CASSQDHYRVNTEAFF	many	NA	TRBV14	TRBJ1-1
TGTGCCAGCTCCAACCTTGGCCAGGGGGCTTTCTTT	CASSNLGQGAFF	many	NA	TRBV18	TRBJ1-1
TGCGCCAGCAGTGACTGGACCCGCACAGATACGCAGTATTTT	CASSDWTRTDTQYF	many	NA	TRBV10-1	TRBJ2-3
TGTGCCAGCAGCCAAGAACCTACCGGACAGGGGTCCACTGAAGCTTTCTTT	CASSQEPTGQGSTEAFF	many	TRBD1	TRBV4-2	TRBJ1-1
TGTGCCTCCCGGCCCCCTAGCGGGACCCTACGTGCCAATGAGCAGTTCTTC	CASRPPSGTLRANEQFF	many	TRBD2	TRBV6-1	TRBJ2-1
TGTGCCAGCAGCGCGGGACTAGCGGGCCGAGGTGAGCAGTTCTTC	CASSAGLAGRGEQFF	many	TRBD2	TRBV11-2	TRBJ2-1